Presented here are 30 T cell receptor beta chains from one specimen sequenced in a study of cytomegalovirus exposure and HLA in healthy donors. The protocol was immunoSEQ multiplex PCR, while the TCRdb copy is restricted to in-frame clones and leaves out a portion. The sample consists of over 60,000 clones, around 95% of them appearing once. Specimen: PBMCs. These receptor sequences come from a man aged 18-30 years in good health and CMV-seronegative.

This chain uses TRBV27 with TRBJ2-7; D gene unclear. Between the trimmed V and J ends, which lost 2 bases and 2 bases, there was a span of 7 bases. The CDR3 totals 13 residues. Germline V lookup: CDR1 MNHEY, CDR2 SMNVEV (reference sequence). This CDR3 reads CASSLTQAYEQYF. In DNA, the CDR3 is TGTGCCAGCAGTTTAACCCAGGCCTACGAGCAGTACTTC.

This clone has a handful of counts. V is TRBV12-5 and J is TRBJ1-1, with D maybe TRBD1 (6 bases). This CDR3 has 13 amino acids. The V and J ends lost 1 base and 5 bases respectively, with 8 bases between them. CDR1 and CDR2 from the germline V gene are LGHNT and FRNRAP. CDR3 protein: CASGLEQGTEAFF. DNA of the CDR3: TGTGCTAGTGGTTTGGAGCAGGGGACTGAAGCTTTCTTT.

The chain is built from TRBV7-3 and TRBJ1-2; no clear D. The V gene lost 1 base and the J gene lost 4 bases, with 16 bases spanning the gap. This CDR3 has 16 residues. CDR1 is SGHTA and CDR2 is FQGTGA in the germline V gene. The chain's CDR3 is CASSLIPGGSIYGYTF. DNA of the CDR3: TGTGCCAGCAGCTTAATCCCGGGAGGCTCCATCTATGGCTACACCTTC. The full variable domain, its missing parts supplied by reference TRBV7-3 and TRBJ1-2, is GAGVSQTPSNKVTEKGKYVELRCDPISGHTALYWYRQSLGQGPEFLIYFQGTGAADDSGLPNDRFFAVRPEGSVSTLKIQRTERGDSAVYLCASSLIPGGSIYGYTFGSGTRLTVV.

The chain uses TRBV30 and TRBJ2-1, with TRBD2 matching over 7 bases. Trimming took 3 bases from V and 4 from J; bases not matched to a gene: 9. Germline V gene sequence: CDR1 GTSNPN, CDR2 SVGIG (reference sequence). The CDR3 contains 15 residues. The CDR3 sequence: CAWSGVGGSYNEQFF. The CDR3 region has the DNA TGTGCCTGGAGCGGAGTCGGGGGGTCATACAATGAGCAGTTCTTC. The entire variable domain, with the rest obtained from reference TRBV30 and TRBJ2-1, is as follows: SQTIHQWPATLVQPVGSPLSLECTVEGTSNPNLYWYRQAAGRGLQLLFYSVGIGQISSEVPQNLSASRPQDRQFILSSKKLLLSDSGFYLCAWSGVGGSYNEQFFGPGTRLTVL.

This clone has only one observation. The rearrangement links TRBV2 to TRBJ2-7; D is uncertain. CDR3 length: 16 residues. V lost 3 bases and J 4 bases, leaving 19 bases between the germline ends. Germline V gene lookup returns CDR1 SNHLY and CDR2 FYNNEI. In DNA form, the CDR3 reads TGTGCCAGCAGTGATCAGGTCCGCATACCAAATTACGAGCAGTACTTC. Residues: CASSDQVRIPNYEQYF.

V usage is TRBV18 and J usage is TRBJ2-3, with D unclear. The CDR3 runs 15 residues. Germline-derived CDR1 and CDR2 are KGHSH and LQKENI. V gave up 3 bases and J gave up 1 base, with 11 bases separating them. CDR3: CASSPLPRGTDTQYF. The CDR3 DNA sequence: TGTGCCAGCTCACCTCTCCCCCGGGGCACAGATACGCAGTATTTT.

Here the CDR3 DNA reads TGTGCCAGCAGTTTCAGGCAGAAAGCTTTCTTT. This translates into CASSFRQKAFF. V and J are TRBV27 and TRBJ1-1; D not certain. CDR3 size: 11 residues. V gave up 3 bases and J gave up 9 bases, with 8 bases separating them. Germline loops: CDR1 MNHEY, CDR2 SMNVEV (reference sequence).

This clone was seen just once. V gene TRBV9 combines with J gene TRBJ2-3; weak D call: TRBD1 (6 bases). V was pared by 4 bases and J by 2 bases, with 11 bases between. The V gene's germline CDR1 is SGDLS and CDR2 YYNGEE. This CDR3 has 14 amino acids. CDR3 sequence reads: CASSYRAITDTQYF. CDR3 nucleotides: TGTGCCAGCAGCTACAGGGCGATCACAGATACGCAGTATTTT.

V gene TRBV18 combines with J gene TRBJ2-3; 7 bases agree with TRBD1. The CDR3 is 16 residues long. Germline CDR1 and CDR2: KGHSH and LQKENI. Losses at the gene ends were 4 bases for V and 2 bases for J; bases not matched to a gene: 9. The CDR3 sequence is CASSRGQAPPTDTQYF. CDR3 DNA: TGTGCCAGCTCACGAGGACAGGCCCCCCCCACAGATACGCAGTATTTT.

This chain uses TRBV7-2 with TRBJ1-1; no definite D call. V lost 4 bases and J 0 bases, leaving 9 bases between the germline ends. Germline CDR1 and CDR2: SGHTA and FQGNSA. The CDR3 spans 14 residues. The chain's CDR3 is CASSSRGLNTEAFF. CDR3 sequence (DNA): TGTGCCAGCAGCTCCCGAGGATTGAACACTGAAGCTTTCTTT.

The CDR3 sequence: CSVGQGARETQYF. In DNA, the CDR3 is TGCAGCGTGGGACAGGGGGCCCGGGAGACCCAGTACTTC. The gene calls are TRBV29-1 and TRBJ2-5; 12 bases are a match to TRBD1. The CDR3 runs to 13 residues. Per the germline V gene, CDR1 is SQVTM and CDR2 is ANQGSEA. The V segment lost 6 bases and the J segment 5 bases; nucleotides outside the gene matches: 4.

The chain carries TRBV14 and TRBJ2-1; a weak D match, TRBD2 (6 bases). The CDR3 sequence is 17 residues long. V was clipped by 4 bases and J by 3 bases, with 19 bases between them. CDR1 is SGHDN and CDR2 is FVKESK in the germline V gene. Here the CDR3 DNA reads TGTGCCAGCAGCCTCGGCCCGGGACTCCAAATCTACAATGAGCAGTTCTTC. It translates to CASSLGPGLQIYNEQFF.

This chain joins TRBV5-6 and TRBJ1-2; 10 bases line up with TRBD1. Trimming cost V 4 bases and J 6 bases; bases outside gene matches: 6. The CDR3 has 14 residues. Looked up from germline, CDR1 is SGHDT and CDR2 is YYEEEE. The CDR3 region is CASSAGTGVDGYTF. For the CDR3, the DNA is TGTGCCAGCAGCGCCGGGACAGGGGTGGATGGCTACACCTTC.

The CDR3 DNA follows: TGTGCCAGCAGCCACATGAACACTGAAGCTTTCTTT. This sequence encodes CASSHMNTEAFF. V usage is TRBV16 and J usage is TRBJ1-1; no clear D. Trimming stripped 3 bases from V and 0 bases from J, with 2 bases between. CDR1 and CDR2 (germline): KGHSY, FQNENV. The CDR3 has 12 amino acids.

This chain uses TRBV7-2 with TRBJ2-3; TRBD1 aligns across 8 bases. Trimming cost V 7 bases and J 5 bases; bases outside gene matches: 8. Germline V gene sequence: CDR1 SGHTA, CDR2 FQGNSA. The CDR3 is made up of 14 amino acids. The CDR3 sequence is CASTPDRGRDTQYF. The CDR3 nucleotides read TGTGCCAGCACCCCAGACAGGGGTCGAGATACGCAGTATTTT. Drawing the rest from reference TRBV7-2 and TRBJ2-3, the complete variable domain is GAGVSQSPSNKVTEKGKDVELRCDPISGHTALYWYRQSLGQGLEFLIYFQGNSAPDKSGLPSDRFSAERTGGSVSTLTIQRTQQEDSAVYLCASTPDRGRDTQYFGPGTRLTVL.

This chain connects TRBV28 to TRBJ1-1, with D possibly matching TRBD1 (6 bases). Trimming took 11 bases from V and 0 from J, leaving 13 bases between them. The germline V gene encodes CDR1 MDHEN and CDR2 SYDVKM. The CDR3 has 13 residues. The CDR3 DNA reads as TGTGCCGGACAGACTGGAATGAACACTGAAGCTTTCTTT. Translation: CAGQTGMNTEAFF.

The chain employs TRBV5-6 and TRBJ2-5; D is perhaps TRBD2 (6 bases). This CDR3 has 14 residues. V was clipped by 2 bases and J by 6 bases, with 14 bases between them. The V gene's germline CDR1 is SGHDT and CDR2 YYEEEE. The CDR3 DNA sequence: TGTGCCAGCAGCTTAATCCGGGCGGGGAAGACCCAGTACTTC. Its translation: CASSLIRAGKTQYF.

This clone has a single count. The genes are TRBV7-3 and TRBJ2-5; D gene ambiguous. Trimming shortened V by 2 bases and J by 1 base, and 11 bases separated the two germline ends. Germline V gene sequence: CDR1 SGHTA, CDR2 FQGTGA. The CDR3 contains 15 residues. CDR3 nucleotides: TGTGCCAGCAGCTTAGACTCCACCTTCCAAGAGACCCAGTACTTC. Encoded protein: CASSLDSTFQETQYF.

This chain connects TRBV7-2 to TRBJ2-7; 9 bases fit TRBD1. The CDR3 consists of 14 residues. J was trimmed by 4 bases and V by 4 bases; bases with no gene match: 5. Germline-derived CDR1 and CDR2 are SGHTA and FQGNSA. CDR3 sequence: CASSSRDRVYEQYF. DNA for the CDR3: TGTGCCAGCAGCTCCCGGGACAGGGTTTACGAGCAGTACTTC.

CDR3 region: CASSQELGAGGYTDTQYF. CDR3 in DNA: TGCGCCAGCAGCCAAGAGTTAGGAGCGGGGGGTTACACAGATACGCAGTATTTT. The chain couples TRBV4-1 to TRBJ2-3; TRBD2 aligns across 9 bases. Trimming removed 0 bases from V and 2 bases from J; junction bases left unmatched: 9. This CDR3 has 18 residues. Germline V gene sequence: CDR1 MGHRA, CDR2 YSYEKL.

The V and J genes are TRBV30 and TRBJ2-1; TRBD2 aligns across 8 bases. J lost 0 bases, V lost 3 bases, and 4 bases had no gene match. CDR3 length equals 15 residues. CDR1 and CDR2 (germline): GTSNPN, SVGIG (reference sequence). CDR3 nucleotide sequence: TGTGCCTGGAGCGCCGGGACTAGCTCCTACAATGAGCAGTTCTTC. Translated: CAWSAGTSSYNEQFF.

The chain recombines TRBV19 with TRBJ1-2; 9 nucleotides agree with TRBD1. Trimming at V came to 4 bases and at J to 3 bases, leaving 6 bases not matched to a gene. CDR3 length: 15 residues. The germline gives CDR1 LNHDA, CDR2 SQIVND (reference sequence). CDR3 sequence reads: CASSKLDRGYYGYTF. DNA for the CDR3: TGTGCCAGTAGTAAACTCGACAGGGGGTACTATGGCTACACCTTC.

V and J are TRBV27 and TRBJ1-2; TRBD1 is a possible D gene (6 bases). This CDR3 has 12 amino acids. The germline V gene has CDR1 MNHEY and CDR2 SMNVEV (reference sequence). V was shortened by 4 bases and J by 6 bases, with 9 bases between the two germline ends. The CDR3 loop is CASSSPGDGYTF. In nucleotides, the CDR3 is TGTGCCAGCAGTTCCCCAGGGGATGGCTACACCTTC.

The chain joins TRBV5-1 to TRBJ2-1, with 13 bases lining up with TRBD2. Germline V lookup: CDR1 SGHRS, CDR2 YFSETQ. The CDR3 length is 17 residues. V was clipped by 4 bases and J by 1 base; unmatched bases: 5. The CDR3 DNA reads as TGCGCCAGCAGCAGGCGACTAGCGGGGGGATCCTACAATGAGCAGTTCTTC. Translated: CASSRRLAGGSYNEQFF.

The chain employs TRBV11-2 and TRBJ2-7; D gene uncertain. The CDR3 spans 12 residues. Looked up from germline, CDR1 is SGHAT and CDR2 is FQNNGV. The V end lost 1 base, the J end lost 3 bases, and 4 bases lay between the germline ends. The CDR3, as DNA: TGTGCCAGCAGCTTAGGACACTACGAGCAGTACTTC. Translation: CASSLGHYEQYF. The full variable domain, rest sourced from reference TRBV11-2 and TRBJ2-7, is EAGVAQSPRYKIIEKRQSVAFWCNPISGHATLYWYQQILGQGPKLLIQFQNNGVVDDSQLPKDRFSAERLKGVDSTLKIQPAKLEDSAVYLCASSLGHYEQYFGPGTRLTVT.

The genes are TRBV7-2 and TRBJ2-5; D not resolved. This CDR3 spans 14 amino acids. The germline gives CDR1 SGHTA, CDR2 FQGNSA. The ends were cut back, 2 bases at V and 0 bases at J, with 7 bases in the middle. The CDR3 loop reads CASSLMANQETQYF. In nucleotides, the CDR3 is TGTGCCAGCAGCTTAATGGCAAACCAAGAGACCCAGTACTTC.

The genes are TRBV7-5 and TRBJ1-1; the table's D call of TRBD1 was not tested on the DNA. TRBV7-5 corresponds to a pseudogene. The CDR3 sequence is 16 residues long. CDR3 in amino acids: CVRSWAGGGWSTEAFF. The CDR3 DNA follows: TGTGTCAGAAGTTGGGCAGGGGGTGGTTGGAGCACTGAAGCTTTCTTT.

This sequence joins TRBV7-9 and TRBJ1-1, with a tentative D call TRBD1 (5 bases). This CDR3 is 16 amino acids long. Germline CDR1 and CDR2: SEHNR and FQNEAQ (reference sequence). Deletions cut 5 bases from V and 0 bases from J, with 16 bases between. This CDR3 is CASSGLQGILNTEAFF. The CDR3 bases are TGTGCCAGCAGCGGGCTGCAGGGAATCTTGAACACTGAAGCTTTCTTT.

This chain connects TRBV30 to TRBJ1-6, with a possible D match to TRBD1 (6 bases). Germline V lookup: CDR1 GTSNPN, CDR2 SVGIG (reference sequence). The CDR3 runs to 14 residues. Trimming stripped 3 bases from V and 0 bases from J, with 6 bases between. CDR3 in amino acids: CAWSRGSYNSPLHF. DNA for the CDR3: TGTGCCTGGAGCAGGGGCTCCTATAATTCACCCCTCCACTTT.

This clone has just one count. The rearrangement uses TRBV4-3 and TRBJ1-3; D is undetermined. Germline values: CDR1 LGHNA, CDR2 YSLEER. The CDR3 extends over 15 amino acids. With 0 bases removed from V and 4 bases from J, the gap between germline ends came to 10 bases. The CDR3 reads CASSQEARGGNTIYF. The CDR3 DNA follows: TGCGCCAGCAGCCAAGAGGCCCGAGGAGGAAACACCATATATTTT.